A selection of T cell receptor beta chains follows, all from one sample in a study of neurological immune-mediated disorders. TCRdb re-analysed the 5' RACE reads in MiXCR, keeping a single row per CDR3 protein. The profile shows 100,000 or so distinct CDR3 sequences, about 12% of them singletons. The material sequenced was PBMCs. The receptors stem from a female donor with HTLV-1-associated myelopathy (HAM/TSP). Both conserved end residues are part of each CDR3. D genes are given only for firm matches. The size field is filled for only some rows; it gives once, few, many or a size class.

TRBD1	TRBJ1-5	TRBV15	many	CATSGTGDQPQHF	TGTGCCACCAGCGGGACAGGGGATCAGCCCCAGCATTTT
-	TRBJ1-2	TRBV28	-	CASTKLRQGRNYGYTF	TGTGCCAGCACAAAACTGAGGCAGGGGCGAAACTATGGCTACACCTTC
-	TRBJ2-7	TRBV28	few	CASSLLGTAYEQYF	TGTGCCAGCAGTTTATTAGGGACGGCCTACGAGCAGTACTTC
-	TRBJ2-4	TRBV5-1	-	CASSRTQGAKNIQYF	TGCGCCAGCAGCCGAACACAGGGAGCCAAAAACATTCAGTACTTC
-	TRBJ2-1	TRBV5-5	-	CASSLGQYLGNEQFF	TGTGCCAGCAGCTTGGGACAGTATCTAGGTAATGAGCAGTTCTTC
-	TRBJ1-2	TRBV6-1	many	CASSRESNYGYTF	TGTGCCAGCAGTCGGGAATCTAACTATGGCTACACCTTC
TRBD1	TRBJ2-5	TRBV18	many	CASSLTGNQETQYF	TGTGCCAGCTCCCTGACAGGGAACCAAGAGACCCAGTACTTC
-	TRBJ2-1	TRBV2	many	CASRTGTQYNEQFF	TGTGCCAGCAGGACCGGGACTCAATACAATGAGCAGTTCTTC
-	TRBJ2-7	TRBV6-5	-	CASSSQVPYEQYF	TGTGCCAGCAGTTCACAGGTTCCCTACGAGCAGTACTTC
TRBD1	TRBJ1-5	TRBV7-9	-	CASRPPKTGTKGGHQPQHF	TGTGCCAGCAGGCCCCCGAAGACAGGGACCAAGGGAGGACATCAGCCCCAGCATTTT
-	TRBJ2-1	TRBV2	many	CASRSSSYNEQFF	TGTGCCAGCAGATCAAGCTCCTACAATGAGCAGTTCTTC
-	TRBJ1-5	TRBV12-3/TRBV12-4	many	CASSATSNQPQHF	TGTGCCAGCAGTGCAACTTCTAATCAGCCCCAGCATTTT
-	TRBJ2-7	TRBV9	-	CASSVEARVQYEQYF	TGTGCCAGCAGCGTAGAGGCGAGGGTGCAGTACGAGCAGTACTTC
TRBD1	TRBJ2-1	TRBV7-7	many	CASSSGQGAGNEQFF	TGTGCCAGCAGCTCAGGACAGGGGGCGGGCAATGAGCAGTTCTTC
TRBD1	TRBJ1-5	TRBV5-6	many	CASSFLRGNRGDQPQHF	TGTGCCAGCAGTTTTTTACGGGGAAACAGGGGGGATCAGCCCCAGCATTTT
-	TRBJ1-4	TRBV28	many	CASSLSGVEKLFF	TGTGCCAGCAGTTTATCGGGGGTTGAAAAACTGTTTTTT